This T cell receptor beta chain was captured by sequencing in a study of blood T cell repertoires in COVID-19. The assay was immunoSEQ multiplex PCR, and TCRdb's table has in-frame clones only and misses some. The repertoire holds roughly 500,000 clones, 75% to 90% seen once, with around 7.9% in the top ten. This CDR3 is 14 amino acids long. V was clipped by 4 bases and J by 5 bases, with 14 bases between them. Germline CDR1 and CDR2: KGHSH and LQKENI. V gene TRBV18 combines with J gene TRBJ1-1, with unresolved D. Sequencing was performed on PBMCs or T cells enriched from blood (not recorded which). The receptor was derived from a woman aged 60-75 years who had recovered from COVID-19. The CDR3 protein is CASSRGPGGTEAFF. CDR3 bases: TGTGCCAGCTCACGAGGCCCCGGCGGAACTGAAGCTTTCTTT.